What follows are 14 T cell receptor beta chains derived from one specimen sequenced in a study of blood T cell repertoires in COVID-19. Clones were read by immunoSEQ multiplex PCR, and TCRdb kept only the in-frame ones, dropping some. The sample records about 340,000 clones, approximately 86% being singletons. Sequenced sample: peripheral blood. These receptors came from a woman aged 55-69 years with COVID-19, enrolled during active disease.

The gene calls are TRBV10-3 and TRBJ2-2; 8 positions agree with TRBD2. This CDR3 has 14 residues. Germline CDR1 reads ENHRY; CDR2 reads SYGVKD. The ends lost 4 bases at V and 6 bases at J; junction bases unmatched: 4. CDR3 sequence (DNA): TGTGCCATCAGTGTGGGACTAGATGCCGGGGAGCTGTTTTTT. Translation: CAISVGLDAGELFF.

As DNA, the CDR3 is TGTGCCAGCAGTTTCGAGCGGGCCGGGGCGAGCGATACGCAGTATTTT. Translation gives CASSFERAGASDTQYF. The chain recombines TRBV6-2 or TRBV6-3 with TRBJ2-3; D perhaps matches TRBD2 (6 bases). The germline CDR1 and CDR2 sequences are MNHEY and SVGEGT. The CDR3 has 16 residues. V shed 4 bases and J shed 6 bases, with 20 bases lying between them.

Ten or more counts support this clone. V and J are TRBV5-1 and TRBJ2-7; TRBD1 matches at 11 bases. CDR3 length: 15 residues. Looked up from germline, CDR1 is SGHRS and CDR2 is YFSETQ. J lost 5 bases, V lost 5 bases, and 9 bases had no gene match. The CDR3 here is CASSSGTGGSHEQYF. The CDR3 nucleotides are TGCGCCAGCAGTTCCGGGACAGGGGGTTCCCACGAGCAGTACTTC.

The J gene is TRBJ1-1, the V gene TRBV5-5; D perhaps matches TRBD1 (6 bases). Germline CDR1 SGHKS, CDR2 YYEKEE (reference sequence). Trimming removed 4 bases from V and 2 bases from J, with 12 bases in between. The CDR3 runs to 14 residues. This CDR3 is CASSVRDTNTEAFF. Here the CDR3 DNA reads TGTGCCAGCAGCGTCCGGGACACCAACACTGAAGCTTTCTTT.

The chain uses TRBV11-2 and TRBJ2-5; TRBD1 is a possible D gene (5 bases). Germline CDR1 reads SGHAT; CDR2 reads FQNNGV. The CDR3 has 11 residues. The V end lost 8 bases, the J end lost 7 bases, and 11 bases lay between the germline ends. Written as DNA, the CDR3 is TGTGCCAGCGAAGCAGGGCGGACCCAGTACTTC. Translating it yields CASEAGRTQYF.

The rearrangement links TRBV19 to TRBJ2-7; 9 bases align to TRBD1. Germline V gene lookup returns CDR1 LNHDA and CDR2 SQIVND (reference sequence). This CDR3 is built from 15 residues. The V segment lost 3 bases and the J segment 1 base; nucleotides outside the gene matches: 4. The DNA for the CDR3 is TGTGCCAGTAGTATTCGACAGGGGGGGTCCTACGAGCAGTACTTC. Residues: CASSIRQGGSYEQYF.

V gene TRBV18 combines with J gene TRBJ1-2, with 7 bases fitting TRBD1. The CDR3 consists of 14 residues. V was pared by 3 bases and J by 6 bases, with 7 bases of the junction left unmatched. CDR1 and CDR2 from the germline V gene are KGHSH and LQKENI. The CDR3: CASSPRTGGDGYTF. CDR3 bases: TGTGCCAGCTCACCCCGGACAGGAGGGGATGGCTACACCTTC.

This chain links TRBV27 with TRBJ2-7, with TRBD2 as a possible D gene (6 bases). The CDR3 runs to 15 residues. CDR1 MNHEY and CDR2 SMNVEV come from the germline V gene (reference sequence). V gave up 2 bases and J gave up 0 bases, with 11 bases separating them. CDR3 sequence (DNA): TGTGCCAGCAGTTTAACCCAGGAGGGCTCCTACGAGCAGTACTTC. This translates into CASSLTQEGSYEQYF.

The chain joins TRBV7-9 to TRBJ1-2; TRBD1 might be the D (6 bases). V was trimmed by 5 bases and J by 4 bases, leaving 8 bases between them. CDR1 is SEHNR, CDR2 FQNEAQ, per germline (reference sequence). The CDR3 is 12 amino acids. The CDR3 reads CASSAGVYGYTF. CDR3 DNA sequence: TGTGCCAGCAGCGCAGGGGTCTATGGCTACACCTTC.

The rearrangement links TRBV19 to TRBJ1-2; the match to TRBD1 covers 7 bases. The ends lost 7 bases at V and 4 bases at J; junction bases unmatched: 6. This CDR3 is 13 amino acids long. Germline V gives CDR1 LNHDA, CDR2 SQIVND (reference sequence). CDR3 DNA sequence: TGTGCCAGTACCCTGACAGGGACCTATGGCTACACCTTC. Translating it yields CASTLTGTYGYTF.

V gene TRBV6-5 combines with J gene TRBJ1-2; D is possibly TRBD1 (5 bases). The CDR3 totals 16 residues. CDR1 is MNHEY, CDR2 SVGAGI, per germline. V lost 0 bases to trimming and J lost 4 bases, with 15 bases between them. DNA for the CDR3: TGTGCCAGCAGTTACTCGGTCCCGACAGCAACCTATGGCTACACCTTC. This encodes CASSYSVPTATYGYTF.

The chain couples TRBV11-3 to TRBJ2-3, with unresolved D. This CDR3 has 13 amino acids. Per the germline V gene, CDR1 is SGHNT and CDR2 is YENEEA. V shed 8 bases and J shed 2 bases, with 11 bases lying between them. In DNA, the CDR3 is TGTGCCAGCCTAAAGCGATCCACAGATACGCAGTATTTT. Protein product: CASLKRSTDTQYF.

This clone was seen once. The rearrangement joins TRBV3-1 (or the pseudogene TRBV3-2) to TRBJ2-5; TRBD2 matches at 10 bases. The CDR3 has 17 residues. The germline V gene encodes CDR1 LGHDT and CDR2 YNNKEL (reference sequence). V shed 1 base and J 3 bases; nucleotides not matched to a gene: 8. The CDR3 region has the DNA TGTGCCAGCAGCCAAGGCTTATGGACTAGCGGAAAAGAGACCCAGTACTTC. Encoded protein: CASSQGLWTSGKETQYF.

Concerning this clone: One end of the junction fails to match germline, which may point to a read error. The V gene is TRBV6-5, the J gene TRBJ1-1; 10 bases match TRBD1. The CDR3 spans 15 residues. Germline V gene data show CDR1 as MNHEY and CDR2 as SVGAGI. CDR3 residues: CASSYLGQGNPEAFF. The CDR3 region has the DNA TGTGCCAGCAGTTACCTGGGACAGGGGAACCCTGAAGCTTTCTTT.